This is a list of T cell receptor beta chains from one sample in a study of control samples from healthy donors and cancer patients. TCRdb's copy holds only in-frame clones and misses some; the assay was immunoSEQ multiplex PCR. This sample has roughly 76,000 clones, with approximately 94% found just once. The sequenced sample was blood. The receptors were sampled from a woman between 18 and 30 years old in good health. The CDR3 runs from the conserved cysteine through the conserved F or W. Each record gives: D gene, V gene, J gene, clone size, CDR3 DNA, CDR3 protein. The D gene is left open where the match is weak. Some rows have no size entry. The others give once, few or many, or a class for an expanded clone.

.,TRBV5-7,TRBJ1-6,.,TGTGCCAGCAGCCCTCGGGGGGGAATCAATTCACCCCTCCACTTT,CASSPRGGINSPLHF
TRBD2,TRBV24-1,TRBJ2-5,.,TGTGCCACCAGTGACCCCAGGACTAGCGGAACGCAAGAGACCCAGTACTTC,CATSDPRTSGTQETQYF
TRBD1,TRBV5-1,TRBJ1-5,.,TGCGCCAGCAGCTTAGATGGGACAGGGGACAATCAGCCCCAGCATTTT,CASSLDGTGDNQPQHF
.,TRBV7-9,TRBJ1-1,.,TGTGCCAGCAGCTTAGCAGGGGTGGCTTTCTTT,CASSLAGVAFF
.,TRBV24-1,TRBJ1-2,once,TGTGCCACCAGTGATCCGGGACGGGGCTATGGCTACACCTTC,CATSDPGRGYGYTF
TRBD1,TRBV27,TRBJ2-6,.,TGTGCCAGCAGTCTAACGACAGGGAATGGGGCCAACGTCCTGACTTTC,CASSLTTGNGANVLTF
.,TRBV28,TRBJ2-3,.,TGTGCCAGCAGTTTATTTATTCCCGGACGGACAGATACGCAGTATTTT,CASSLFIPGRTDTQYF
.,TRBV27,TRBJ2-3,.,TGTGCCAGCAGTTTAAAGGTTTGGGGAAGGGATACGCAGTATTTT,CASSLKVWGRDTQYF
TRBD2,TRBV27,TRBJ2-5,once,TGTGCCAGCAGCGGGGGACTAGCGGGAGGGGAGACCCAGTACTTC,CASSGGLAGGETQYF
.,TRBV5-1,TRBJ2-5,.,TGCGCCAGCAGCTTGGTCGGAGACGGGACCCAGTACTTC,CASSLVGDGTQYF
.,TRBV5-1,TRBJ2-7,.,TGCGCCAGCAGCGTCGGGAGCTCCTACGAGCAGTACTTC,CASSVGSSYEQYF
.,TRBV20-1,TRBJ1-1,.,TGCAGTGCTAGCGACGGCACTGAAGCTTTCTTT,CSASDGTEAFF
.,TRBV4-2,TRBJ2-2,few,TGTGCCAGCAGCCAAGCGGCAGAACCCACCGGGGAGCTGTTTTTT,CASSQAAEPTGELFF
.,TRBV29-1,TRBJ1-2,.,TGCAGCGTTGAAGGAGGGCGCCGGAACTATGGCTACACCTTC,CSVEGGRRNYGYTF
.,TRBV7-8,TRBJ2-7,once,TGTGCCAGCAGCCCCCGCCCCTACGAGCAGTACTTC,CASSPRPYEQYF
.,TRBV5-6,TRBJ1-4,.,TGTGCCAGCAGCCAAAAAGGGGAAAGGGCCTTCACAGGGGAAAAACTGTTTTTT,CASSQKGERAFTGEKLFF
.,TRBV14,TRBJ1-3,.,TGTGCCAGCAAGCACACCACTTCTGGAAACACCATATATTTT,CASKHTTSGNTIYF
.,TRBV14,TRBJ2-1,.,TGTGCCAGCAGCCAACATGCGAGGTTCTACAATGAGCAGTTCTTC,CASSQHARFYNEQFF
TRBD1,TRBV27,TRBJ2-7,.,TGTGCCAGCAGTGGCTGGACAGGGAGTTACGAGCAGTACTTC,CASSGWTGSYEQYF
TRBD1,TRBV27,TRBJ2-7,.,TGTGCCAGCAGTTTGGCCGGACAGGGGGCACGATTGCGCGAGCAGTACTTC,CASSLAGQGARLREQYF
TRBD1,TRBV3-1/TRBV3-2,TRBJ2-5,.,TGTGCCAGCAGCGGGACAGGGGGCGCGGAGACCCAGTACTTC,CASSGTGGAETQYF
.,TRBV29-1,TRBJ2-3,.,TGCAGCGTTCTTTCGAGCGGCACAGATACGCAGTATTTT,CSVLSSGTDTQYF
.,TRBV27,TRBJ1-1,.,TGTGCCAGCAGTTGGTTGGGTCTCCTACCCACTGAAGCTTTCTTT,CASSWLGLLPTEAFF
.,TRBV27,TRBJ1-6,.,TGTGCCAGCAGTTTACTTGCCGGGAATCTCCACTTT,CASSLLAGNLHF
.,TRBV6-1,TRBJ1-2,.,TGTGCCAGCAGTGAAGCGCACGCGAACTATGGCTACACCTTC,CASSEAHANYGYTF
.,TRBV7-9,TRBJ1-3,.,TGTGCCAGCAGCTTAGTTATGACAGATGTGGGGGGAGCTGGAAACACCATATATTTT,CASSLVMTDVGGAGNTIYF